Detailed here is one T cell receptor beta chain. Its antigen is currently unknown. The data derive from a study of cytomegalovirus exposure and HLA in healthy donors. The overall study: The roughly 120 validation repertoires, a later analysis reported, used the same platform as the approximately 650 first-cohort repertoires.

From germline, CDR1 is LGHNT and CDR2 FRNRAP. J lost 5 bases, V lost 5 bases, and 5 bases had no gene match. CDR3 length: 14 amino acids. Data came from immunoSEQ multiplex PCR; TCRdb stores just in-frame clones and leaves some out. The table lists about 200,000 clones, more than 75% of them singletons. While the first cohort had 600 to 750 subjects, the donors belonged to the separate validation cohort of over a hundred subjects. Broader study findings: The TCR clusters that emerged in the first cohort tended, a later analysis found, to co-occur in the approximately 110 validation repertoires.

Material for sequencing was PBMCs. J is TRBJ2-1 and V is TRBV12-5; 8 bases align to TRBD2. The sequence came from a woman aged 18 to 35 in good health and CMV-seropositive. In DNA, the CDR3 is TGTGCTAGTGGTCCGGGGGGGGAGCACAATGAGCAGTTCTTC. Translation gives CASGPGGEHNEQFF.